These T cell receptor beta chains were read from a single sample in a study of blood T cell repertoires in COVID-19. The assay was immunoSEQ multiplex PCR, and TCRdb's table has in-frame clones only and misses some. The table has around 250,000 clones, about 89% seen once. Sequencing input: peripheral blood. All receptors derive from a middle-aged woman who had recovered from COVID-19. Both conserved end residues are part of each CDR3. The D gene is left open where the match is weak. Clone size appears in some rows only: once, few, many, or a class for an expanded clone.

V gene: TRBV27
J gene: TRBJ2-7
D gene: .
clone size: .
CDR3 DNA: TGTGCCAGCAGGCCCCTAGTAAGCCAAACCTACGAGCAGTACTTC
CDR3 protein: CASRPLVSQTYEQYF

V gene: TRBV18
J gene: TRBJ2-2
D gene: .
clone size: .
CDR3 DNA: TGTGCCAGCTCACCACCGGGCCGAGAACCCACCGGGGAGCTGTTTTTT
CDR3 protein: CASSPPGREPTGELFF

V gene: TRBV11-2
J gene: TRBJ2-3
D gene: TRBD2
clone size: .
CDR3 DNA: TGTGCCAGCAGCTTAGGAGCGGGAGGTGCTACGCAGTATTTT
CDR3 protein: CASSLGAGGATQYF

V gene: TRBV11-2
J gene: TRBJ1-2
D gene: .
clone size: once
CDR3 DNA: TGTGCCAGCGAAAACACCCGGCGGGGGGCCGGTGGCTACACCTTC
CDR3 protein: CASENTRRGAGGYTF

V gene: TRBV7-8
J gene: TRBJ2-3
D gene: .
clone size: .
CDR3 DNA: TGTGCCAGCAGCTTTGGTAGTTCAGATACGCAGTATTTT
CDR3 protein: CASSFGSSDTQYF

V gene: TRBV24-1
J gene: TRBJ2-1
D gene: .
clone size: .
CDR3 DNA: TGTGCCACCAGTGATTTTGGGCAGATAGATACAAATGAGCAGTTCTTC
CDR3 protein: CATSDFGQIDTNEQFF

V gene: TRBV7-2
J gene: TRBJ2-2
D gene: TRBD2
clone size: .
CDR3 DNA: TGTGCCAGCAGCTTAGATTCTAGCGGGATGGCCGGGGAGCTGTTTTTT
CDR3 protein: CASSLDSSGMAGELFF

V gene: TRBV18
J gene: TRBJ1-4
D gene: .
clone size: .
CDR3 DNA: TGTGCCAGCTCACCACCGTACTCGCCGGGTGAAAAACTGTTTTTT
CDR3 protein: CASSPPYSPGEKLFF

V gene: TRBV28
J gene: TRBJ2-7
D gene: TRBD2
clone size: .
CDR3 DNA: TGTGCCAGCAGAAGACTAGCGGGAGGGCCGCACGAGCAGTACTTC
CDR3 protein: CASRRLAGGPHEQYF

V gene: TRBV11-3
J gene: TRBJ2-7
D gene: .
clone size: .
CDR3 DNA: TGTGCCAGCAGCTTAGTTGGGACACGGGGCTACGAGCAGTACTTC
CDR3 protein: CASSLVGTRGYEQYF

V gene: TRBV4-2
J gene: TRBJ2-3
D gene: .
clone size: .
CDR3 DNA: TGTGCCAGCAGCCAAGACGGGGTAGGTACGCAGTATTTT
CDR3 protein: CASSQDGVGTQYF

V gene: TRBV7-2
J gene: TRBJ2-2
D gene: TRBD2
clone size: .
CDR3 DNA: TGTGCCAGCAGCTCCGGGACTAGCGGGACCTGGTCCACCGGGGAGCTGTTTTTT
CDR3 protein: CASSSGTSGTWSTGELFF

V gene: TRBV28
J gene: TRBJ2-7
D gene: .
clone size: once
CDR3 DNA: TGTGCCAGCAGTTTATATGGGGGGGCGCGCGAGCAGTACTTC
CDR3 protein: CASSLYGGAREQYF

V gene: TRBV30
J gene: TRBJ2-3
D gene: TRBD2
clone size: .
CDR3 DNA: TGTGCCTGGATAAGGACTAGCGGTTCCACAGATACGCAGTATTTT
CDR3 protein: CAWIRTSGSTDTQYF

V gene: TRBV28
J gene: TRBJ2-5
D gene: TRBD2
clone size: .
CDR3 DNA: TGTGCCAGCAGCCCGACTAGCGTCCAAGAGACCCAGTACTTC
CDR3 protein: CASSPTSVQETQYF

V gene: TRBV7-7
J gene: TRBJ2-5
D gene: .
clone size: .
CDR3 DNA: TGTGCTAGCAGCTTAGGCCCCGGAGGGGAAGGAGAGACCCAGTACTTC
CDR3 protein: CASSLGPGGEGETQYF

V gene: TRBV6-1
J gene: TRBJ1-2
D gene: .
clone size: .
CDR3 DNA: TGTGCCAGCAGTGAAGCAGGGGTTCTTACTAACTATGGCTACACCTTC
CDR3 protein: CASSEAGVLTNYGYTF

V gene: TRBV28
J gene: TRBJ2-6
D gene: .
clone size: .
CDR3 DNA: TGTGCCAGCAGTTTGTGGTCTAACTCTGGGGCCAACGTCCTGACTTTC
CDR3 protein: CASSLWSNSGANVLTF

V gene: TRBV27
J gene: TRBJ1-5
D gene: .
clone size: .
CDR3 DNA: TGTGCCAGCGCCTTGGGGGGGTTTCAGCCCCAGCATTTT
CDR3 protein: CASALGGFQPQHF

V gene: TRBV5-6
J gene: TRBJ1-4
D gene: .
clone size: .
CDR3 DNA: TGTGCCAGCAGCACGGGACAATTCAATGAAAAACTGTTTTTT
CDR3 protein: CASSTGQFNEKLFF

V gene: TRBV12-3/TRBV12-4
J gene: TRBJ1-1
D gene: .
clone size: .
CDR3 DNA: TGTGCCAGCAGTTTCAACACAATTACTGAAGCTTTCTTT
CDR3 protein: CASSFNTITEAFF

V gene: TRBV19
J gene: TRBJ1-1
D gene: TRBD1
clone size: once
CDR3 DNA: TGTGCCAGTATCCCAGGGGACAGGGTGGACACTGAAGCTTTCTTT
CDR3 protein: CASIPGDRVDTEAFF

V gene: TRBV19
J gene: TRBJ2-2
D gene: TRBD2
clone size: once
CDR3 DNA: TGTGCCAGTAGTATAGTTGGAATAGCGGGAGGGTCCGGGGAGCTGTTTTTT
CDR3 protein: CASSIVGIAGGSGELFF

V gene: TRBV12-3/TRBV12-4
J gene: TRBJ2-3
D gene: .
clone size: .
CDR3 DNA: TGTGCCAGCAGTTTAAACCAGAGGGATACGCAGTATTTT
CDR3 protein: CASSLNQRDTQYF

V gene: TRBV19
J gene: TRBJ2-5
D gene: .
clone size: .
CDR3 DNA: TGTGCCAGTAGTATTGTGGGGGGAGAGACCCAGTACTTC
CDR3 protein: CASSIVGGETQYF

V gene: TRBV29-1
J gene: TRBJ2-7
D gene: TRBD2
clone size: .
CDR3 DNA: TGCAGCGTGGCCAGCGGGAGCGTTGGGAACGAGCAGTACTTC
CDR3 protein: CSVASGSVGNEQYF